This T cell receptor beta chain was sequenced for a study of blood T cell repertoires in COVID-19. Per germline, CDR1 MDHEN and CDR2 SYDVKM. The CDR3 extends over 16 amino acids. Unmatched junction bases numbered 9, after V lost 3 bases and J lost 6 bases. The protocol was immunoSEQ multiplex PCR, while the TCRdb copy is restricted to in-frame clones and leaves out a portion. Here the sample spans roughly 260,000 clones, about 89% being singletons. The clonotype was recovered from a woman between 45 and 65 years old with acute or convalescent COVID-19. The V and J genes are TRBV28 and TRBJ2-2; 8 nucleotides line up with TRBD2. The source material was peripheral blood. The CDR3 is CASSLGSGSHSGELFF. CDR3 nucleotide sequence: TGTGCCAGCAGTTTGGGGAGCGGGAGTCATTCCGGGGAGCTGTTTTTT.